This T cell receptor beta chain was obtained from a study of Ad26.COV2.S vaccination and SARS-CoV-2 variants. Study in general: Administration of Ad26.COV2.S was intramuscular, either once or twice 56 days apart.

As for treatment: roughly 18 received Ad26.COV2.S at low or high dose, single or two shots; about 5 received placebo; per-sample allocation not given. Sampling took place 63 days after the first vaccine or placebo injection. The CDR3 spans 17 residues. Germline lookup yields CDR1 SGHAT and CDR2 FQNNGV. Trimming took off 3 bases at V and 0 bases at J, with 17 bases between the two ends. The assay was immunoSEQ multiplex PCR, and TCRdb's table has in-frame clones only and misses some. The sample consists of roughly 320,000 clones, around nine tenths of them appearing once. The rearrangement uses TRBV11-2 and TRBJ1-1; TRBD1 might be the D (6 bases). The sequence came from a person between 18 and 65 years old who received the Ad26.COV2.S COVID-19 vaccine or a placebo. The sequenced sample was peripheral blood, obtained in a trial of Ad26.COV2.S vaccine versus placebo. This CDR3 reads CASSFISTGSMNTEAFF. The CDR3 DNA sequence: TGTGCCAGCAGCTTCATATCGACAGGTTCCATGAACACTGAAGCTTTCTTT.